This T cell receptor beta chain emerged from a study of graft-versus-host responses after intestinal transplantation. Whole-study context: Anti-thymocyte globulin induction preceded two to four years of tacrolimus and steroid maintenance in all recipients. Study observations and caveats: High graft-versus-host to host-versus-graft T cell clonal ratios marked allografts of patients with graft-donor macrochimerism. Some GvH clones appeared in ileal mucosa or blood before recipient bone marrow.

CDR3 length equals 19 residues. Germline V gene sequence: CDR1 SGHTA, CDR2 FQGNSA. Between the trimmed V and J ends, which lost 1 base and 0 bases, there was a span of 20 bases. The repertoire was sequenced with immunoSEQ multiplex PCR; TCRdb's copy has only in-frame clones and lacks some. The profile covers over 85,000 clones, with roughly 91% appearing a single time and roughly 0.2% taken by the ten largest. Concerning this clone itself: Its target is not known.

The receptor was derived from a human donor who was the organ donor for an intestinal transplant. This sample comprised unstimulated CD4+ T cells sorted from spleen or lymph node cells, obtained before transplant. The V and J genes are TRBV7-2 and TRBJ2-3; perhaps TRBD2 as D (7 bases). As DNA, the CDR3 is TGTGCCAGCAGCTTAGTTCGGGGTAGGGGGGGCTATAGCACAGATACGCAGTATTTT. Translated: CASSLVRGRGGYSTDTQYF.